This T cell receptor (beta chain) came from a study of neoadjuvant nivolumab and ipilimumab in lung cancer. As for the study in general: Patients got nivolumab 3 mg/kg on days 1, 15 and 29; combination added ipilimumab 1 mg/kg day 1. Study-level findings and limits: Only a single major-pathologic-response sample was available for clonality analysis. Resected tumors had greater TCR richness and clonality than uninvolved lung.

Libraries were prepared by immunoSEQ multiplex PCR; TCRdb keeps only in-frame clonotypes and omits some of them. Found here are 25,000 to 30,000 clones, roughly three quarters of them singletons; the top ten hold 18%. Notes on this clone: The target antigen is unknown.

The sequence was obtained from an adult with non-small cell lung cancer. Sequenced material: tumor tissue, taken after neoadjuvant nivolumab, alone or with ipilimumab, at or shortly before surgery.

The CDR3 region is CASSLRGASNYGYTF. The CDR3 DNA reads TGTGCCAGCAGCTTAAGGGGGGCATCTAACTATGGCTACACCTTC. V and J are TRBV7-2 and TRBJ1-2, with D possibly being TRBD1 (6 bases). This CDR3 has 15 amino acids. The ends were cut back, 2 bases at V and 0 bases at J, with 10 bases in the middle. Germline V gives CDR1 SGHTA, CDR2 FQGNSA.